This T cell receptor beta chain was identified during a study of T cells in women clearing cervical HPV infection. Study summary: Controls gave blood once infection was undetectable; cases at lesion identification. Findings and limits, study-wide: A classifier using richness and V gene abundances reached an AUC of approximately 0.8. Unknown T-cell numbers per sample may underlie the richness differences. CIN3+ cases had significantly higher TCR richness than controls; evenness did not differ.

Clones were read by immunoSEQ multiplex PCR, and TCRdb kept only the in-frame ones, dropping some. The specimen's table records some 20,000 clones. CDR1 is GTSNPN and CDR2 is SVGIG in the germline V gene (reference sequence). V was trimmed by 2 bases and J by 2 bases, leaving 17 bases between them. The CDR3 extends over 16 amino acids. Turning to this clone: Its antigen is unknown. The read ends 3 residues early relative to the CDR3; the germline J gene fills the gap.

The source material was blood buffy coat. This clonotype was sampled from a woman aged 18 to 75 with a cervical HPV16 infection that either progressed to CIN3+ or cleared (not recorded which). The chain combines TRBV30 with TRBJ2-3; D tentatively fits TRBD1 or TRBD2 (6 bases each). The sequenced CDR3 bases are TGTGCCTGGAGTCCTTCCAGGAGGGGGTCCACAGATACG. Translation gives CAWSPSRRGSTDT. Given in full, the CDR3 is CAWSPSRRGSTDTQYF. Together with reference TRBV30 and TRBJ2-3, the CDR3 gives the full variable domain: SQTIHQWPATLVQPVGSPLSLECTVEGTSNPNLYWYRQAAGRGLQLLFYSVGIGQISSEVPQNLSASRPQDRQFILSSKKLLLSDSGFYLCAWSPSRRGSTDTQYFGPGTRLTVL.